The 17 T cell receptor beta chains listed next were all sequenced from one sample in a study of cytomegalovirus exposure and HLA in healthy donors. Both 60 Vbeta primers and 13 Jbeta primers went into the PCR. Measured with immunoSEQ multiplex PCR; TCRdb has only the in-frame clones, and not every one. The data contain 130,000 or so clones, around 82% of them singletons. Sequencing was done on a sample of PBMCs. All receptors come from a man younger than 30 in good health and CMV-seropositive.

This sequence joins TRBV6-5 and TRBJ2-3; TRBD2 aligns across 8 bases. Per germline, CDR1 MNHEY and CDR2 SVGAGI. The CDR3 is 16 residues long. V shed 6 bases, J shed 3 bases, and the junction held 11 bases outside the gene matches. CDR3 sequence (DNA): TGTGCCAGCAGATACGAGACTAGCGAGGGGACAGATACGCAGTATTTT. This translates into CASRYETSEGTDTQYF.

The V call is TRBV9, the J call TRBJ2-2; 7 bases line up with TRBD1. CDR1 is SGDLS and CDR2 is YYNGEE in the germline V gene. J was trimmed by 0 bases and V by 4 bases; bases with no gene match: 6. The CDR3 extends over 16 amino acids. The CDR3 region is CASSFPGGTNTGELFF. Written as DNA, the CDR3 is TGTGCCAGCAGCTTTCCAGGGGGTACGAACACCGGGGAGCTGTTTTTT.

The chain couples TRBV11-2 to TRBJ2-7; 10 positions match TRBD1. The germline V gene encodes CDR1 SGHAT and CDR2 FQNNGV. The CDR3 is 15 amino acids. The J segment lost 3 bases and the V segment lost 5 bases, leaving 7 bases of the junction unmatched. The CDR3 DNA reads TGTGCCAGCAGCCCGCGGACAGGGGGAGTCTACGAGCAGTACTTC. This sequence encodes CASSPRTGGVYEQYF.

The chain is built from TRBV4-1 and TRBJ2-7; no clear D gene. V was pared by 0 bases and J by 3 bases, with 12 bases between. The CDR3 contains 15 residues. Germline loops: CDR1 MGHRA, CDR2 YSYEKL. This CDR3 reads CASSQEYNFFYEQYF. The CDR3 coding sequence is TGCGCCAGCAGCCAAGAATACAATTTCTTCTACGAGCAGTACTTC.

The CDR3 nucleotides read TGTGCCAGCAGCGTAACCCCGCTCTTCAGCAATGAGCAGTTCTTC. Amino acids: CASSVTPLFSNEQFF. The chain recombines TRBV9 with TRBJ2-1; D not resolved. The V end was cut by 1 base, the J end by 6 bases, with 14 bases between. Germline CDR1 reads SGDLS; CDR2 reads YYNGEE. This CDR3 spans 15 amino acids.

This clone was detected only a few times. One end of the junction fails to match germline, which may point to a read error. The J gene is TRBJ2-1, the V gene TRBV7-7; the D gene is possibly TRBD2 (6 bases). This CDR3 has 14 residues. The V gene's germline CDR1 is SSHAT and CDR2 FNYEAQ (reference sequence). The CDR3 DNA follows: TGTGCTAGCAGCTTGGGTCTCGGGGGACATGAGCAGTTCTTC. Protein product: CASSLGLGGHEQFF.

This chain links TRBV5-1 with TRBJ1-1, with a tentative D call TRBD1 (5 bases). This CDR3 region has 15 residues. The V end was cut by 4 bases, the J end by 4 bases, with 17 bases between. Germline lookup yields CDR1 SGHRS and CDR2 YFSETQ. The CDR3 sequence: CASSPRRGFGTEAFF. The DNA of the CDR3 is TGCGCCAGCAGCCCCCGGCGGGGGTTCGGCACTGAAGCTTTCTTT.

This clone has only one observation. The chain combines TRBV19 with TRBJ2-1, with 8 bases fitting TRBD2. The CDR3 has 14 amino acids. With 7 bases clipped from V and 15 bases from J, the junction kept 17 bases outside the gene matches. CDR1 is LNHDA, CDR2 SQIVND, per germline (reference sequence). CDR3 nucleotides: TGTGCCAGTAACCCACTCCCGGGACTAGAGTTTCGGTTCTTC. Encoded protein: CASNPLPGLEFRFF.

Remarks on this clone: Distinct nucleotide sequences in the sample also encode this CDR3. The chain employs TRBV5-1 and TRBJ2-5; D is unclear. The CDR3 contains 12 residues. Trimming took 0 bases from V and 5 from J, leaving 5 bases between them. The V gene's germline CDR1 is SGHRS and CDR2 YFSETQ. CDR3 region: CASSLAGETQYF. The CDR3 DNA follows: TGCGCCAGCAGCTTGGCCGGGGAGACCCAGTACTTC.

This clone appeared once. This chain connects TRBV5-1 to TRBJ2-4, with 9 bases aligning to TRBD1. There are 14 residues in the CDR3. Germline values: CDR1 SGHRS, CDR2 YFSETQ. V dropped 4 bases and J dropped 4; count of bases not matched to a gene: 3. In DNA form, the CDR3 reads TGCGCCAGCAGCGGCGGGACAGGGAAAAACATTCAGTACTTC. Translated, it gives CASSGGTGKNIQYF.

V is TRBV11-2 and J is TRBJ2-7, with 8 bases aligning to TRBD1. The CDR3 extends over 15 amino acids. Germline assignment: CDR1 SGHAT and CDR2 FQNNGV. Trimming at V came to 3 bases and at J to 4 bases, leaving 8 bases not matched to a gene. The CDR3 DNA reads as TGTGCCAGCAGCTTGGAACAGGGGGTGATGTACGAGCAGTACTTC. Translated: CASSLEQGVMYEQYF.

V is TRBV11-2 and J is TRBJ1-1; 7 nucleotides match TRBD1. V gave up 5 bases and J gave up 8 bases; unmatched junction bases: 8. The V gene's germline CDR1 is SGHAT and CDR2 FQNNGV. This CDR3 spans 13 amino acids. The CDR3 is CASSQSPQGEAFF. The CDR3 DNA reads as TGTGCCAGCAGCCAATCCCCACAGGGGGAAGCTTTCTTT. The whole variable domain, filled in from reference TRBV11-2 and TRBJ1-1, reads EAGVAQSPRYKIIEKRQSVAFWCNPISGHATLYWYQQILGQGPKLLIQFQNNGVVDDSQLPKDRFSAERLKGVDSTLKIQPAKLEDSAVYLCASSQSPQGEAFFGQGTRLTVV.

The chain is built from TRBV5-6 and TRBJ2-7; TRBD1 agrees at 7 bases. The V segment lost 4 bases and the J segment 5 bases; nucleotides outside the gene matches: 9. There are 14 residues in the CDR3. CDR1 is SGHDT and CDR2 is YYEEEE in the germline V gene. This CDR3 reads CASSRRQGSNEQYF. CDR3 coding DNA: TGTGCCAGCAGCCGACGACAGGGTAGCAACGAGCAGTACTTC. Full variable domain (rest looked up from reference TRBV5-6 and TRBJ2-7): DAGVTQSPTHLIKTRGQQVTLRCSPKSGHDTVSWYQQALGQGPQFIFQYYEEEERQRGNFPDRFSGHQFPNYSSELNVNALLLGDSALYLCASSRRQGSNEQYFGPGTRLTVT.

V and J are TRBV5-1 and TRBJ2-2; D ambiguous. The germline V gene has CDR1 SGHRS and CDR2 YFSETQ. The CDR3 contains 16 residues. The V end lost 4 bases, the J end lost 1 base, and 14 bases lay between the germline ends. The CDR3 reads CASSQRHSENTGELFF. The CDR3 bases are TGCGCCAGCAGCCAAAGACACTCAGAGAACACCGGGGAGCTGTTTTTT.

This clone has only a few counts. The CDR3 here is CASVSDLSSYEQYF. CDR3 DNA sequence: TGTGCCAGCGTTAGCGACTTAAGCTCCTACGAGCAGTACTTC. The gene calls are TRBV6-1 and TRBJ2-5; possibly TRBD2 for D (5 bases). The J call may be in error: the DNA end matches TRBJ2-7 better. The CDR3 has 14 residues. Per germline, CDR1 MNHNS and CDR2 SASEGT.

The chain employs TRBV19 and TRBJ1-2, with D possibly being TRBD1 (6 bases). V lost 3 bases, J lost 0 bases, and 14 bases lay in between. Per germline, CDR1 LNHDA and CDR2 SQIVND (reference sequence). This CDR3 comprises 16 residues. This CDR3 reads CASSIPGQSSNYGYTF. As DNA, the CDR3 is TGTGCCAGTAGTATCCCTGGACAGAGCTCTAACTATGGCTACACCTTC.

V is TRBV5-6 and J is TRBJ2-1, with 9 bases matching TRBD2. Germline V gene data show CDR1 as SGHDT and CDR2 as YYEEEE. V gave up 3 bases and J gave up 10 bases; unmatched junction bases: 11. CDR3 length: 15 amino acids. CDR3 DNA sequence: TGTGCCAGCAGCTGGGGCGGGAGGGCGGTGGGGGAGCAGTTCTTC. Its protein is CASSWGGRAVGEQFF.